This TCR beta chain comes out of a study of shared clonotypes between healthy human individuals. Study background: A couple of women and three men aged 18 to 49 made up the donors. Per-donor plates numbered three CD4 naive, three CD4 memory, two CD8 naive and one CD8 memory. Study-wide findings and caveats: Estimated richness values were generally larger in naive subsets than in memory subsets. Tissues were not sampled, only blood, and their repertoires likely differ.

In germline, CDR1 is SEHNR, CDR2 FQNEAQ (reference sequence). Trimming stripped 6 bases from V and 3 bases from J, with 13 bases between. The CDR3 sequence is 14 residues long. It was CD45RO-negative cells, positively selected for CCR7, that made up naive CD8 cells, with terminally differentiated effector memory CD45RA+ cells excluded. Sequencing was performed with immunoSEQ multiplex PCR; in TCRdb, only in-frame clones are kept and a portion is missing. This sample has hundreds of thousands of clones, with 92% found just once. Worth noting for this clone: Its antigen is not known.

The origin of this receptor is a man aged 25-45 years in good health. Sequencing used naive CD8+ T cells sorted from blood. The gene calls are TRBV7-9 and TRBJ2-3, with D possibly being TRBD1 (6 bases). The CDR3 bases are TGTGCCAGCAGGCCATGGACAGATACAGATACGCAGTATTTT. Its protein product is CASRPWTDTDTQYF.